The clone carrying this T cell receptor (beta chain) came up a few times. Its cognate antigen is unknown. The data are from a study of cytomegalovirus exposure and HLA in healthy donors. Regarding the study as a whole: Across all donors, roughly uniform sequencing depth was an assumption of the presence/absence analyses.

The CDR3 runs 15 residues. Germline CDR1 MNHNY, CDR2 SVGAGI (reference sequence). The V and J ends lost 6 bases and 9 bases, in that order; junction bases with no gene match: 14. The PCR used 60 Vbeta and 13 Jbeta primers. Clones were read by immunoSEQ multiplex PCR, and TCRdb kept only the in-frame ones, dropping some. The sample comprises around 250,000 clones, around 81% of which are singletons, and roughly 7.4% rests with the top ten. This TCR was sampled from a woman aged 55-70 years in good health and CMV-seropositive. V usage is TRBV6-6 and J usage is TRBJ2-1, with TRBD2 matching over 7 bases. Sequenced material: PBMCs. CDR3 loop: CASSPLGEGRAEQFF. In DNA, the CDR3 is TGTGCCAGCAGCCCCCTGGGGGAGGGCCGGGCTGAGCAGTTCTTC.